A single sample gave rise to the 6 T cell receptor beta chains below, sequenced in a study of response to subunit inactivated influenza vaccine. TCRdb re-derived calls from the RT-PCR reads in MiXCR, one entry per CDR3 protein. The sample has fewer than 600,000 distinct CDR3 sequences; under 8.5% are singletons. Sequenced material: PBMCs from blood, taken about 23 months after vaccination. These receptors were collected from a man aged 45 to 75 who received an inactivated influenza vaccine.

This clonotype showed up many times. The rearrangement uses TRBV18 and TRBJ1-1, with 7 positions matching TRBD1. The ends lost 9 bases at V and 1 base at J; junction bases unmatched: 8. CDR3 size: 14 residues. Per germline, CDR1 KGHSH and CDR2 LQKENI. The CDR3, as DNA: TGTGCCAGTAGTCCTCGACAGGGGAACACTGAAGCTTTCTTT. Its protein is CASSPRQGNTEAFF.

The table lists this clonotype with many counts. In DNA, the CDR3 is TGCGCCAGCAGCCAAGATGCAGGGAGGCCGAGTCAGCCCCAGCATTTT. Amino acids: CASSQDAGRPSQPQHF. V is TRBV4-1 and J is TRBJ1-5; maybe TRBD1 (5 bases). The CDR3 contains 16 residues. The V gene lost 0 bases and the J gene lost 6 bases, with 15 bases spanning the gap. Germline CDR1 reads MGHRA; CDR2 reads YSYEKL.

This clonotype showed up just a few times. CDR3 sequence (DNA): TGCGCCAGCAGCGAGATGGGGGCAGGGGGTCATGGCTACACCTTC. Translating gives CASSEMGAGGHGYTF. The chain carries TRBV5-1 and TRBJ1-2; 7 bases fit TRBD1. There are 15 residues in the CDR3. Trimming took 4 bases from V and 6 from J; bases not matched to a gene: 12. Germline V lookup: CDR1 SGHRS, CDR2 YFSETQ.

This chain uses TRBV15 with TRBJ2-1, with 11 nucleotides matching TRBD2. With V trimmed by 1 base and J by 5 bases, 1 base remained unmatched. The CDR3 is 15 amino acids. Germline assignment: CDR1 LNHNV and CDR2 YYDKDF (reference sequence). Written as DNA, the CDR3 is TGTGCCACCAGCAGAGGGGGACTAGCGGACAATGAGCAGTTCTTC. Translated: CATSRGGLADNEQFF.

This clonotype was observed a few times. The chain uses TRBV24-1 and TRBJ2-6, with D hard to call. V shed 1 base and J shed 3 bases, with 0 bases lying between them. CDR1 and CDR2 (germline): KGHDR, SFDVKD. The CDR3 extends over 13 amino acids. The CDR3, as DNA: TGTGCCACCAGTGATTTTGGGGCCAACGTCCTGACTTTC. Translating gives CATSDFGANVLTF.

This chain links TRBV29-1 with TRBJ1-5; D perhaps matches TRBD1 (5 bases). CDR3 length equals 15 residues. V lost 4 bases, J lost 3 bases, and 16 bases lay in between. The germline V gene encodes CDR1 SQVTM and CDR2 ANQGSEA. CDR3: CSVGDGTNYNQPQHF. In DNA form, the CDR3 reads TGCAGCGTTGGGGACGGGACGAATTACAATCAGCCCCAGCATTTT. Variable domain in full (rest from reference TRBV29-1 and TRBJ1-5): SAVISQKPSRDICQRGTSLTIQCQVDSQVTMMFWYRQQPGQSLTLIATANQGSEATYESGFVIDKFPISRPNLTFSTLTVSNMSPEDSSIYLCSVGDGTNYNQPQHFGDGTRLSIL.